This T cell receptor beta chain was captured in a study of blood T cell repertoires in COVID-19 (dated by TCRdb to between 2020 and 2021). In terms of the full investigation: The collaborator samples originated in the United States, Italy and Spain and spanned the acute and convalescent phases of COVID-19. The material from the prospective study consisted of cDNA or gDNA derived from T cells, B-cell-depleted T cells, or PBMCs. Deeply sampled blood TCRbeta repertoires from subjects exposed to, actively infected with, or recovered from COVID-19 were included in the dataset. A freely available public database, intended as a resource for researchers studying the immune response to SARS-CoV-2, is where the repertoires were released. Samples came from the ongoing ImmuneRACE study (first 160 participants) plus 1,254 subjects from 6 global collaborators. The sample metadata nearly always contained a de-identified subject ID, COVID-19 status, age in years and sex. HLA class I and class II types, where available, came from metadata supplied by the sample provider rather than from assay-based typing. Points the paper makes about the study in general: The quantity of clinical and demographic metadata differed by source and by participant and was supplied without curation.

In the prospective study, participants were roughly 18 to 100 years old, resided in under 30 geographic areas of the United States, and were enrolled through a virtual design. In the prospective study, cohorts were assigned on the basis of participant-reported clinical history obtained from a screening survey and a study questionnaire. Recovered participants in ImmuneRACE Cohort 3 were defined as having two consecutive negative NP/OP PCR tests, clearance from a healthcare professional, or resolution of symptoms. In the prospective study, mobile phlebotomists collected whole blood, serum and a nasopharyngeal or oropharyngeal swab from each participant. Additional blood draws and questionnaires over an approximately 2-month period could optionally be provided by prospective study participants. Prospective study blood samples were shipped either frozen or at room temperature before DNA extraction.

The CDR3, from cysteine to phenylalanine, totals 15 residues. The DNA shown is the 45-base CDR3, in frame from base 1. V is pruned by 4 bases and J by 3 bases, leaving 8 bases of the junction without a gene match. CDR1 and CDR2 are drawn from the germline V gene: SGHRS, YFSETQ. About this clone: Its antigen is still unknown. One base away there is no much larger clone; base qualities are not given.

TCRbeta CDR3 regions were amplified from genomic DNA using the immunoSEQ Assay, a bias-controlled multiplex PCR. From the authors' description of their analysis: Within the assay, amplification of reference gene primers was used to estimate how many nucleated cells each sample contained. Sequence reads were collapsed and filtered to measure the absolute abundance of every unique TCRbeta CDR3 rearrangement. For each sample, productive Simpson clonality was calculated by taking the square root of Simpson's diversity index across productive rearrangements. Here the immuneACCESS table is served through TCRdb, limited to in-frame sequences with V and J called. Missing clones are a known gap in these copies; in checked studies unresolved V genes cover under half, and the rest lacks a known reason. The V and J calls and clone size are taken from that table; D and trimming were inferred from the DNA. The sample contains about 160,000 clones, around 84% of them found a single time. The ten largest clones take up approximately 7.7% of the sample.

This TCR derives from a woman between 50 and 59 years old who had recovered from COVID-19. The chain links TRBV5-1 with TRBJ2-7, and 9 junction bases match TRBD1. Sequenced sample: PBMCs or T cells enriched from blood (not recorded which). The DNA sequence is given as TGCGCCAGCAGCCCCTCACAGGGGGCTCTCTACGAGCAGTACTTC. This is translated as CASSPSQGALYEQYF.